The T cell receptor (beta chain) under discussion was sequenced for a study of human T cells and chemical hapten exposure. Whole-study context: Sensitization used 2% DPC on roughly 2 cm by roughly 2 cm upper inner arm skin.

Time point of the sample: pre-sensitization, week 0. Treatment indicated: therapeutic diphenylcyclopropenone sensitization with weekly scalp DPC. General study points: The number of TCRs above 1 in 1000 frequency did not change after DPC sensitization.

Turning to this clonotype: Its target is unknown. A junction boundary mismatches the germline segment, possibly from a read error.

Single cDNA molecules in the library carried unique molecular identifiers attached during preparation. TCRdb recomputed calls from the RACE reads with MiXCR, one row per CDR3 protein. The table lists roughly 110,000 distinct CDR3 sequences, 12% of them singletons. The CDR3 length is 14 residues. The origin of this receptor is a woman aged 45-65 years with alopecia areata. Some clones in this sample may be carry-over from other donors' samples. The sample consisted of whole blood, taken in connection with sensitization to the hapten diphenylcyclopropenone (DPC). This sequence joins TRBV12-3 or TRBV12-4 and TRBJ2-3, with 9 positions matching TRBD2. The CDR3 region has the DNA TGTGCCAGCAGCTTAGCGGGAGAGGTGGATACGCAGTATTTT. Translating it yields CASSLAGEVDTQYF.